Detailed here is one T cell receptor beta chain. The target antigen is unknown. PCR or immunohistochemistry showed mismatch repair deficiency in every enrolled patient. A few pembrolizumab responders had their TCRs sequenced. Profiling relied on immunoSEQ multiplex PCR, and the TCRdb table lists in-frame clones only, not all of them. The profile shows some 100,000 clones, 82% of them singletons. The record originates from a study of PD-1 blockade in mismatch repair-deficient tumors. Across the whole study: Patients had some twelve mismatch repair-deficient cancer types, all previously treated and progressing. Findings of the study overall: Tumor-resident clones, often absent from pretreatment blood, expanded after pembrolizumab and then contracted.

The clonotype was recovered from an adult with mismatch repair-deficient cancer. This material consisted of peripheral blood, taken approximately 35 weeks after starting pembrolizumab.

CDR3 nucleotides: TGTGCCAGCAGCTTAGGGGGCGGGACTCAGCCCCAGCATTTT. Translating gives CASSLGGGTQPQHF. The chain links TRBV7-6 to TRBJ1-5, with a tentative D call TRBD1 (5 bases). This CDR3 has 14 amino acids. Germline-derived CDR1 and CDR2 are SGHVS and FNYEAQ. The germline V and J ends were trimmed by 1 base and 6 bases, with 10 bases remaining between them.